Below are 9 T cell receptor beta chains sequenced from a single sample in a study of blood T cell repertoires in COVID-19. The table came from immunoSEQ multiplex PCR; TCRdb's copy has only in-frame clones and leaves some out. The table has 220,000 or so clones, roughly 89% seen once. Sequencing input: PBMCs or T cells enriched from blood (not recorded which). The source is a woman in her forties who had recovered from COVID-19.

CDR3 sequence: CASSVVGTPGSGNTIYF. The CDR3 DNA reads TGTGCCAGCAGCGTAGTTGGAACACCAGGCTCGGGAAACACCATATATTTT. The chain combines TRBV9 with TRBJ1-3; D not certain. In germline, CDR1 is SGDLS, CDR2 YYNGEE. V was trimmed by 0 bases and J by 4 bases, leaving 17 bases between them. This CDR3 spans 17 amino acids.

This chain links TRBV18 with TRBJ1-4, with 7 bases lining up with TRBD1. V lost 4 bases, J lost 7 bases, and 6 bases stayed unmatched. This CDR3 region has 14 residues. The V gene's germline CDR1 is KGHSH and CDR2 LQKENI. The CDR3 is CASSQQGSVEKLFF. DNA of the CDR3: TGTGCCAGCTCACAACAGGGGTCGGTTGAAAAACTGTTTTTT.

This chain links TRBV3-1 (or the pseudogene TRBV3-2) with TRBJ2-3, with 11 bases lining up with TRBD2. V shed 2 bases, J shed 5 bases, and the junction held 9 bases outside the gene matches. CDR1 and CDR2 from the germline V gene are LGHDT and YNNKEL (reference sequence). CDR3 length: 17 residues. CDR3 amino acids: CASSQTKLAGVGDTQYF. The CDR3 DNA is TGTGCCAGCAGCCAAACCAAACTAGCGGGAGTGGGAGATACGCAGTATTTT.

This clone turned up a few times. V and J are TRBV9 and TRBJ2-1; the match to TRBD1 covers 8 bases. Germline V lookup: CDR1 SGDLS, CDR2 YYNGEE. Losses at the gene ends were 3 bases for V and 5 bases for J; bases not matched to a gene: 13. The CDR3 contains 17 residues. This CDR3 reads CASSERPLGTGNNEQFF. DNA for the CDR3: TGTGCCAGCAGCGAGAGGCCCCTAGGGACAGGAAACAATGAGCAGTTCTTC.

The chain recombines TRBV4-1 with TRBJ2-2; D not resolved. Germline CDR1 and CDR2: MGHRA and YSYEKL. The CDR3 spans 15 residues. The V gene lost 0 bases and the J gene lost 9 bases, with 14 bases spanning the gap. The CDR3 is CASSQDNSLPRELFF. CDR3 coding DNA: TGCGCCAGCAGCCAAGATAACTCCCTACCCCGGGAGCTGTTTTTT.

In regard to this clone: The sample holds other DNA sequences that translate to the same CDR3. The chain uses TRBV5-6 and TRBJ1-2; no clear D. The length of the CDR3 is 13 residues. V lost 0 bases, J lost 5 bases, and 8 bases lay in between. Germline loops: CDR1 SGHDT, CDR2 YYEEEE. The CDR3 DNA is TGTGCCAGCAGCTTGGGAGGCTCGTATGGCTACACCTTC. This gives the protein CASSLGGSYGYTF.

In this sample, this clone turned up a few times. The chain links TRBV28 to TRBJ2-7, with 9 bases that match TRBD1. Per the germline V gene, CDR1 is MDHEN and CDR2 is SYDVKM. CDR3 size: 14 residues. The V and J ends lost 6 bases and 6 bases, in that order; junction bases with no gene match: 9. For the CDR3, the DNA is TGTGCCAGCAGGAACAGGGGGCGACTTCGCGAGCAGTACTTC. Residues: CASRNRGRLREQYF.

The genes are TRBV5-4 and TRBJ2-2, with TRBD2 identical over 11 bases. The CDR3 spans 16 residues. J was trimmed by 6 bases and V by 3 bases; bases with no gene match: 7. The germline V gene has CDR1 SGHNT and CDR2 YYREEE (reference sequence). The CDR3 reads CASSSGTSGISGELFF. CDR3 sequence (DNA): TGTGCCAGCAGCTCTGGGACTAGCGGAATTTCCGGGGAGCTGTTTTTT. The entire variable domain, with the rest obtained from reference TRBV5-4 and TRBJ2-2, is as follows: ETGVTQSPTHLIKTRGQQVTLRCSSQSGHNTVSWYQQALGQGPQFIFQYYREEENGRGNFPPRFSGLQFPNYSSELNVNALELDDSALYLCASSSGTSGISGELFFGEGSRLTVL.

The chain uses TRBV7-9 and TRBJ1-4, with 8 bases matching TRBD1. CDR3 length: 15 amino acids. Looked up from germline, CDR1 is SEHNR and CDR2 is FQNEAQ (reference sequence). V lost 5 bases to trimming and J lost 6 bases; unmatched junction nucleotides: 8. The CDR3 protein is CASSLQGALHEKLFF. The CDR3 nucleotides are TGTGCCAGCAGCCTCCAGGGGGCACTGCATGAAAAACTGTTTTTT.